The text below deals with one T cell receptor (beta chain). The antigen remains unidentified. The data were taken from a study of post-analysis software for immune sequencing data. On the study more broadly: Relapsing-remitting, secondary progressive and progressive-relapsing multiple sclerosis were all included among the disease courses. Notes on the study in general: Significantly decreased normalized Chao1 diversity was recorded for multiple sclerosis patients relative to controls. Clustering by F measure revealed strong co-clustering among samples prepared together in one batch.

Built from TCR beta cDNA, the libraries had unique molecular identifiers in them. The T cell input of about 0.9 to 10 million gave 400,000 to 500,000 cDNA molecules. Via MiXCR, TCRdb re-called the PCR reads, giving one row per CDR3 protein. Among 800,000 to 950,000 distinct CDR3 sequences listed, around 50% were seen once. The specimen was blood. The sequence was collected from a girl aged 5-17 years with multiple sclerosis.

The CDR3 sequence: CSPFGQGANEKLFF. The DNA of the CDR3 is TGCAGTCCATTCGGGCAGGGCGCTAATGAAAAACTGTTTTTT. The chain is built from TRBV20-1 and TRBJ1-4, with D possibly matching TRBD1 (5 bases). This CDR3 has 14 residues. From germline, CDR1 is DFQATT and CDR2 SNEGSKA (reference sequence). The V end was cut by 8 bases, the J end by 3 bases, with 16 bases between.